Shown below are 28 T cell receptor beta chains from a single sample sequenced in a study of OX40 agonist ivuxolimab in advanced cancers. Profiled with immunoSEQ multiplex PCR; TCRdb holds only in-frame clones, not every one. The sample lists about 24,000 clones; roughly 73% were seen once. The source was CD4+ or CD8+ T cells sorted from blood, collected in a trial of the OX40 agonist ivuxolimab. The receptors were gathered from an adult with an advanced solid tumor such as melanoma, head and neck, liver or kidney cancer.

The rearrangement joins TRBV7-2 to TRBJ2-2; the D is unclear. The CDR3 length is 13 residues. CDR1 and CDR2 (germline): SGHTA, FQGNSA. Trimming cost V 5 bases and J 6 bases, with 10 bases left between them. The chain's CDR3 is CASSPASAGELFF. The CDR3 DNA is TGTGCCAGCAGCCCAGCTAGTGCCGGGGAGCTGTTTTTT.

The chain uses TRBV7-9 and TRBJ1-2; TRBD1 is a possible D gene (6 bases). The CDR3 is 14 residues long. In germline, CDR1 is SEHNR, CDR2 FQNEAQ (reference sequence). Trimming removed 5 bases from V and 8 bases from J, with 18 bases in between. CDR3 protein: CASSQAYRVRGYTF. The CDR3 nucleotides are TGTGCCAGCAGCCAAGCCTACAGGGTTAGAGGCTACACCTTC. Together with reference TRBV7-9 and TRBJ1-2, the CDR3 gives the full variable domain: DTGVSQNPRHKITKRGQNVTFRCDPISEHNRLYWYRQTLGQGPEFLTYFQNEAQLEKSRLLSDRFSAERPKGSFSTLEIQRTEQGDSAMYLCASSQAYRVRGYTFGSGTRLTVV.

V usage is TRBV29-1 and J usage is TRBJ1-2, with D uncertain. This CDR3 has 10 residues. V was pared by 0 bases and J by 7 bases, with 3 bases between. Germline values: CDR1 SQVTM, CDR2 ANQGSEA. CDR3 nucleotide sequence: TGCAGCGTTGAAGACGTTGGCTACACCTTC. Translation: CSVEDVGYTF.

DNA of the CDR3: TGTGCCAGCAGCCCCAGACTAGCGGGGTTCGAAGAGACCCAGTACTTC. Protein product: CASSPRLAGFEETQYF. The genes are TRBV7-8 and TRBJ2-5; 11 bases line up with TRBD2. Losses at the gene ends were 5 bases for V and 3 bases for J; bases not matched to a gene: 8. Looked up from germline, CDR1 is SGHVS and CDR2 is FQNEAQ. The CDR3 extends over 16 amino acids.

The chain has TRBV9 and TRBJ1-3; 7 bases match TRBD1. The CDR3 consists of 15 residues. V was pared by 4 bases and J by 0 bases, with 4 bases of the junction left unmatched. Germline V gene lookup returns CDR1 SGDLS and CDR2 YYNGEE. The CDR3: CASSSGQSSGNTIYF. The CDR3 nucleotides read TGTGCCAGCAGCTCGGGACAGAGCTCTGGAAACACCATATATTTT.

This clone is categorized as medium-sized. CDR3: CASSLAGDNYGYTF. CDR3 coding DNA: TGTGCCAGCAGCTTAGCAGGGGATAACTATGGCTACACCTTC. The chain recombines TRBV7-9 with TRBJ1-2, with D perhaps TRBD1 (5 bases). In germline, CDR1 is SEHNR, CDR2 FQNEAQ (reference sequence). CDR3 length: 14 amino acids. Trimming took 0 bases from V and 1 from J, leaving 6 bases between them.

The chain carries TRBV11-3 and TRBJ2-7, with unresolved D. V was trimmed by 3 bases and J by 6 bases, leaving 12 bases between them. The CDR3 loop spans 13 amino acids. Germline CDR1 SGHNT, CDR2 YENEEA. The CDR3 nucleotides read TGTGCCAGCAGCTTCATATTATCCGGCGAGCAGTACTTC. This translates into CASSFILSGEQYF.

The chain carries TRBV7-8 and TRBJ2-5; D unclear. Germline CDR1 reads SGHVS; CDR2 reads FQNEAQ. The CDR3 length is 15 residues. V gave up 2 bases and J gave up 2 bases, with 12 bases separating them. The CDR3 sequence: CASSLSLLPQETQYF. CDR3 DNA sequence: TGTGCCAGCAGCTTAAGTCTATTACCTCAAGAGACCCAGTACTTC.

The V call is TRBV6-1, the J call TRBJ2-2; 12 nucleotides align to TRBD2. The V and J ends lost 2 bases and 6 bases, in that order; junction bases with no gene match: 1. CDR1 and CDR2 from the germline V gene are MNHNS and SASEGT. CDR3 length equals 15 residues. CDR3 coding DNA: TGTGCCAGCAGTGAACTAGCGGGGGGGCCCGGGGAGCTGTTTTTT. Amino acid sequence: CASSELAGGPGELFF.

The J gene is TRBJ2-7, the V gene TRBV25-1; D may be TRBD1 (5 bases). Trimming removed 8 bases at V and 2 bases at J, with 10 bases between. CDR3 length: 12 amino acids. Germline CDR1 is MGHDK and CDR2 is SYGVNS. The CDR3 nucleotides read TGTGCCAGCGGCTGGGGCGCCTACGAGCAGTACTTC. Protein product: CASGWGAYEQYF.

The V call is TRBV12-2, the J call TRBJ2-5; the table's D gene call, TRBD2, was not cross checked with the DNA. TRBV12-2 is labeled a pseudogene. There are 19 residues in the CDR3. CDR3 DNA: TGTGCAAGTCGCTTAGTCCGACCGGGAAACGCGGACGGCCAAGAGACCCAGTACTTC. This codes for CASRLVRPGNADGQETQYF.

V gene TRBV7-8 combines with J gene TRBJ2-7; 8 bases map to TRBD1. V lost 4 bases, J lost 1 base, and 6 bases stayed unmatched. Germline loops: CDR1 SGHVS, CDR2 FQNEAQ. The CDR3 totals 15 residues. The CDR3 is CASSSNQGASYEQYF. CDR3 coding DNA: TGTGCCAGCAGCTCCAATCAGGGGGCATCCTACGAGCAGTACTTC.

This clone was observed once. The chain carries TRBV4-1 and TRBJ1-5; TRBD1 is a possible D gene (5 bases). Trimming shortened V by 1 base and J by 7 bases, and 17 bases separated the two germline ends. CDR3 length: 16 amino acids. Germline V CDR1 and CDR2: MGHRA, YSYEKL. The CDR3 DNA reads TGCGCCAGCAGCCAAGTGGCACAGGCAGGCGGACAGCCCCAGCATTTT. It encodes CASSQVAQAGGQPQHF.

V is TRBV7-3 and J is TRBJ1-2; D ambiguous. V was shortened by 1 base and J by 0 bases, with 3 bases between the two germline ends. CDR3 length: 13 residues. Germline assignment: CDR1 SGHTA and CDR2 FQGTGA. The CDR3 sequence: CASSLMANYGYTF. CDR3 bases: TGTGCCAGCAGCTTAATGGCTAACTATGGCTACACCTTC.

Only a few counts were recorded for this clone. V usage is TRBV2 and J usage is TRBJ2-2; D could derive from TRBD1 or TRBD2 (5 bases each). From germline, CDR1 is SNHLY and CDR2 FYNNEI. The CDR3 is 17 residues long. Trimming cost V 6 bases and J 0 bases, with 17 bases left between them. The CDR3 DNA reads as TGTGCCAGCAGGGGGCTTACCGGGACGACGAACACCGGGGAGCTGTTTTTT. It codes for CASRGLTGTTNTGELFF.

The chain uses TRBV5-1 and TRBJ2-5; the match to TRBD1 covers 7 bases. The CDR3 length is 16 residues. The junction had 13 bases not matched to a gene; V was cut back by 4 bases and J by 4 bases. Germline V lookup: CDR1 SGHRS, CDR2 YFSETQ. The CDR3 bases are TGCGCCAGCAGCCCCACCGACAGGGTGGAAGGAGAGACCCAGTACTTC. Its protein product is CASSPTDRVEGETQYF. Filled out from reference TRBV5-1 and TRBJ2-5, the complete variable domain reads KAGVTQTPRYLIKTRGQQVTLSCSPISGHRSVSWYQQTPGQGLQFLFEYFSETQRNKGNFPGRFSGRQFSNSRSEMNVSTLELGDSALYLCASSPTDRVEGETQYFGPGTRLLVL.

This chain links TRBV13 with TRBJ2-7; D is possibly TRBD1 (6 bases). This CDR3 has 13 amino acids. V lost 2 bases and J 3 bases, leaving 8 bases between the germline ends. CDR1 PRHDT and CDR2 FYEKMQ come from the germline V gene (reference sequence). The CDR3 spells CASSLSTGYEQYF. CDR3 DNA sequence: TGTGCCAGCAGCTTATCGACAGGCTACGAGCAGTACTTC.

This chain links TRBV11-2 with TRBJ2-7; 9 bases are shared with TRBD2. J gave up 0 bases and V 1 base, and 7 bases lay outside the gene matches. The germline CDR1 and CDR2 sequences are SGHAT and FQNNGV. There are 17 residues in the CDR3. This chain's CDR3 is CASSLGLAGSPSYEQYF. CDR3 in DNA: TGTGCCAGCAGCTTAGGCCTAGCGGGGAGTCCCTCCTACGAGCAGTACTTC.

J is TRBJ2-7 and V is TRBV11-1; unclear D gene. Trimming left V 1 base short and J 1 base short, with 8 bases between. Germline assignment: CDR1 SGHAT and CDR2 FQDESV (reference sequence). This CDR3 is 14 amino acids long. The CDR3 nucleotides are TGTGCCAGCAGCTTAGGGGCGAGGTCCTACGAGCAGTACTTC. This gives the protein CASSLGARSYEQYF.

This chain connects TRBV27 to TRBJ2-7; 8 bases fit TRBD2. Germline-derived CDR1 and CDR2 are MNHEY and SMNVEV (reference sequence). V was clipped by 7 bases and J by 1 base; unmatched bases: 9. CDR3 size: 15 residues. The CDR3 region is CASTSPSGGSYEQYF. The CDR3, as DNA: TGTGCCAGCACCTCCCCAAGCGGGGGTTCCTACGAGCAGTACTTC.

The chain carries TRBV28 and TRBJ1-5; no definite D call. CDR3 length: 14 residues. Germline V gives CDR1 MDHEN, CDR2 SYDVKM. Trimming shortened V by 5 bases and J by 6 bases, and 14 bases separated the two germline ends. The CDR3 bases are TGTGCCAGCAGTCTGATGGACGGTATTCAGCCCCAGCATTTT. Residues: CASSLMDGIQPQHF.

In its sample, this clone was seen a few times. The J gene is TRBJ1-1, the V gene TRBV5-6; D might be TRBD1 (6 bases). The CDR3 consists of 14 residues. V lost 9 bases and J 3 bases, leaving 18 bases between the germline ends. Per the germline V gene, CDR1 is SGHDT and CDR2 is YYEEEE. This CDR3 is CATEGGGLDTEAFF. In nucleotides, the CDR3 is TGTGCCACCGAGGGGGGAGGGTTGGACACTGAAGCTTTCTTT.

V is TRBV27 and J is TRBJ2-3; the D gene could be TRBD1 or TRBD2 (5 bases each). Trimming cost V 2 bases and J 1 base, with 16 bases left between them. Germline lookup yields CDR1 MNHEY and CDR2 SMNVEV (reference sequence). There are 17 residues in the CDR3. The CDR3 loop is CASSLAGPLEGTDTQYF. The CDR3 nucleotides are TGTGCCAGCAGTTTAGCAGGGCCCTTGGAGGGCACAGATACGCAGTATTTT.

The V gene is TRBV4-1, the J gene TRBJ1-1; 7 bases are a match to TRBD1. Trimming removed 1 base from V and 1 base from J; junction bases left unmatched: 3. CDR3 length equals 15 residues. The V gene's germline CDR1 is MGHRA and CDR2 YSYEKL. The CDR3 loop is CASSQARTGNTEAFF. The CDR3 DNA is TGCGCCAGCAGCCAAGCTCGGACAGGGAACACTGAAGCTTTCTTT.

V and J are TRBV7-6 and TRBJ2-2; 13 bases line up with TRBD2. After removal of 3 bases from V and 3 bases from J, the junction contained 4 bases not matched to a gene. Looked up from germline, CDR1 is SGHVS and CDR2 is FNYEAQ. This CDR3 region has 17 residues. The CDR3 is CASSLRTSGGYTGELFF. In DNA form, the CDR3 reads TGTGCCAGCAGCTTGCGGACTAGCGGGGGCTACACCGGGGAGCTGTTTTTT.

The chain joins TRBV7-9 to TRBJ2-5; 12 bases are a match to TRBD2. Per germline, CDR1 SEHNR and CDR2 FQNEAQ (reference sequence). The junction had 5 bases not matched to a gene; V was cut back by 5 bases and J by 1 base. This CDR3 has 16 residues. This CDR3 is CASSPTSGGSQETQYF. Here the CDR3 DNA reads TGTGCCAGCAGCCCTACTAGCGGGGGGTCCCAAGAGACCCAGTACTTC.

V is TRBV5-6 and J is TRBJ1-2; D might be TRBD1 (5 bases). This CDR3 has 13 amino acids. With 4 bases removed from V and 4 bases from J, the gap between germline ends came to 11 bases. CDR1 SGHDT and CDR2 YYEEEE come from the germline V gene. This CDR3 reads CASSLDSAYGYTF. CDR3 in DNA: TGTGCCAGCAGCCTAGACAGTGCCTATGGCTACACCTTC.

This chain joins TRBV18 and TRBJ2-2, with 10 bases that match TRBD1. V lost 3 bases and J lost 3; bases outside the gene matches: 4. CDR1 is KGHSH and CDR2 is LQKENI in the germline V gene. This CDR3 comprises 16 residues. The CDR3 DNA follows: TGTGCCAGCTCACCGTCGGGACAGGGGTACACCGGGGAGCTGTTTTTT. This encodes CASSPSGQGYTGELFF.